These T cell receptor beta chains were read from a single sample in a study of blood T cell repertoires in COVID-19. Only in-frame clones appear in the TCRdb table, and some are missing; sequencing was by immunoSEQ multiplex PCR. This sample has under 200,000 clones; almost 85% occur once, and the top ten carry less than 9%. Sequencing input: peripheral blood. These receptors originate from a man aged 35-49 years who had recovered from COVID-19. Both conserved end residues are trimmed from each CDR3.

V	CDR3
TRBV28	ASSPAGDSGRRY
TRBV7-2	ASSLGQGINQPQH
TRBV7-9	ASSLVSAASETQY
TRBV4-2	ASSDRTTVYEQY
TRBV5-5	ASSLGDSEAF
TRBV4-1	ASSQESIGGGRTDTQY
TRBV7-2	ASSSLSQPQH
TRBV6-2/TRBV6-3	ASSWTSGRAREQF
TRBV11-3	ASSLGASQETQY
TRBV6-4	ASSVMAGGSNEQF
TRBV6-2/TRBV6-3	ASSYSRGNTEAF
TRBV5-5	ASSLVSAGLETQY
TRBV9	ASSLGQGGRETQY
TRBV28	ASSLRQSGYT
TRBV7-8	ASSLKQPGQGFENYGYT
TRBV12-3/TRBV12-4	ASRLQGGQPQH
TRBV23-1	ASSLSIPRQVPNEKLF
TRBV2	ASSESGQTYSPLH
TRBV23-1	ARGQGRCLRGYT
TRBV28	ASSSQGGSYEQY
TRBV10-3	AISESAKFRDMNTEAF
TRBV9	ASSTWGTSYTEAF
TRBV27	ASSLGQGNTEAF
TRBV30	AWSASGTGGVEPQH
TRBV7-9	ASSSRTSGGTAYEQY
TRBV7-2	ASSPRQNLNTEAF
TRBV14	ASSPFQSSDEQY
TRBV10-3	AIRPGQGKDEQF
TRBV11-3	ASSLGRGSDTQY
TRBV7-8	ASSPAGTSGTYEQY
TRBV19	ASMGSTEAF
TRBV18	ASSPVRGLDEQF
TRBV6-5	ASSSPGSPGNTIY
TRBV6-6	ASSTLSYSNQPQH
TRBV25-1	ASSELRSSSGNTIY
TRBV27	ASSSRRLSNQPQH
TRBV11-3	ASSPRDNTYEQY
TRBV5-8	ASSGVRGGSYNSPLH
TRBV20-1	SASGWTEAF
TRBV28	ASNGYRSGYT
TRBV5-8	ASSLVQGGYNEQF
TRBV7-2	ASSSGIAKNIQY